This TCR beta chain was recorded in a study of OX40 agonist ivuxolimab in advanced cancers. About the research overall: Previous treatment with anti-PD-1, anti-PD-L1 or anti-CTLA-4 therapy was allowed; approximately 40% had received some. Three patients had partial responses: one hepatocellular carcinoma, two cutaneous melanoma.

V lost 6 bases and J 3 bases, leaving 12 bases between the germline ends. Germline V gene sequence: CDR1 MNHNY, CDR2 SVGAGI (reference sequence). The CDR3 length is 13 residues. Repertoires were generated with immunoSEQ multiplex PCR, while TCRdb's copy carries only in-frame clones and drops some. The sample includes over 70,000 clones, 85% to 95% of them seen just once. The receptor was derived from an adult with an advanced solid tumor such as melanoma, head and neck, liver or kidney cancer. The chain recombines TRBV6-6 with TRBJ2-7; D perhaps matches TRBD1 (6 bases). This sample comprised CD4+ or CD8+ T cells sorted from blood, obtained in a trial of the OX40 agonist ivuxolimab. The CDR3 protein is CASSHAGDYEQYF. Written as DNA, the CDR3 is TGTGCCAGCAGCCATGCAGGGGACTACGAGCAGTACTTC.